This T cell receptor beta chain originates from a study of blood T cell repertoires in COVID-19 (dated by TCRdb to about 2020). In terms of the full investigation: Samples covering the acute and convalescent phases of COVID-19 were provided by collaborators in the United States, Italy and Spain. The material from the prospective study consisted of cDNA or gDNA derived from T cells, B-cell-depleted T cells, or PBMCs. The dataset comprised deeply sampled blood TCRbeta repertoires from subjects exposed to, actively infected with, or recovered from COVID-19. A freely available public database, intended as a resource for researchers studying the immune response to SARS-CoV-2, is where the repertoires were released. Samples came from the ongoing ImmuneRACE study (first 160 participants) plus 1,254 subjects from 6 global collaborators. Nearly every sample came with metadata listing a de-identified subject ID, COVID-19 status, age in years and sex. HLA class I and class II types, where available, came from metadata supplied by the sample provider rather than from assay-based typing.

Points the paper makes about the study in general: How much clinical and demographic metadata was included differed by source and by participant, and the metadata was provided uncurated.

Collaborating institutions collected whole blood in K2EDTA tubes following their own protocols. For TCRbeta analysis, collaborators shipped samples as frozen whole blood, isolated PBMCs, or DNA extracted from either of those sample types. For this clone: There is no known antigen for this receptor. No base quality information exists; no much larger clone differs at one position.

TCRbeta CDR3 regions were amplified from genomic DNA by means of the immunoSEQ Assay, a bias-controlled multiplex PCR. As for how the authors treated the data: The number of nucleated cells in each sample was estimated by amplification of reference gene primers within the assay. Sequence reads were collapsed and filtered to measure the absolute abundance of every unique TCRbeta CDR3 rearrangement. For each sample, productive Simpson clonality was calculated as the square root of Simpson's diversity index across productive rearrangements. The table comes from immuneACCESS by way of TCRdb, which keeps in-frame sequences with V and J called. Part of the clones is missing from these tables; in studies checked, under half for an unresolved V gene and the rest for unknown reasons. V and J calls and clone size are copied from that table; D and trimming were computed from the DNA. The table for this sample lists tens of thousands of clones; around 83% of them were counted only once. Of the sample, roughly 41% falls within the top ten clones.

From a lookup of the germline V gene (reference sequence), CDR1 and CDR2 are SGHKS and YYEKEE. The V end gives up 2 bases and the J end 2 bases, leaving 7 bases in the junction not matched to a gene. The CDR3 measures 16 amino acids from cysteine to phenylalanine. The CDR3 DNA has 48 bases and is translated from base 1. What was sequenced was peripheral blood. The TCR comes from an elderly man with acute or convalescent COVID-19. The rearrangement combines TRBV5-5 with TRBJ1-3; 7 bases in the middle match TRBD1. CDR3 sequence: CASSLWTGGPGNTIYF. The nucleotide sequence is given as TGTGCCAGCAGCTTATGGACAGGCGGGCCTGGAAACACCATATATTTT.